The 23 T cell receptor beta chains presented below share a single source sample, sequenced in a study of control samples from healthy donors and cancer patients (dated by TCRdb to 2018 to 2021). The library was produced with the immunoSEQ multiplex PCR assay. TCRdb took over this immuneACCESS table, retaining in-frame rearrangements with V and J assigned. Such tables are incomplete; in checked studies, under half of the missing clones stem from an unresolved V gene, and the remainder is unexplained. This sample gives about 140,000 clones in total; approximately 90% of them show up just once. The ten biggest clones cover roughly 9% of the sample. The material sequenced was blood. Source of these receptors: a woman aged 25 to 45 in good health.

The chain employs TRBV7-2 and TRBJ2-1; D is perhaps TRBD2 (5 bases). In germline, CDR1 is SGHTA, CDR2 FQGNSA. V dropped 5 bases and J dropped 5 bases, with 10 bases sitting between them. The CDR3 consists of 13 residues. CDR3 amino acids: CASSRTSNNEQFF. DNA of the CDR3: TGTGCCAGCAGCCGAACTAGTAACAATGAGCAGTTCTTC.

This chain connects TRBV19 to TRBJ2-5; 9 nucleotides agree with TRBD2. With 3 bases clipped from V and 2 bases from J, the junction kept 7 bases outside the gene matches. The length of the CDR3 is 16 residues. From germline, CDR1 is LNHDA and CDR2 SQIVND (reference sequence). The CDR3, as DNA: TGTGCCAGTAGTATCCCCAGCGGGGGGAAACAAGAGACCCAGTACTTC. It codes for CASSIPSGGKQETQYF.

The rearrangement joins TRBV30 to TRBJ1-1; 10 nucleotides match TRBD1. V shed 1 base and J 5 bases; nucleotides not matched to a gene: 4. CDR3 size: 14 residues. Germline lookup yields CDR1 GTSNPN and CDR2 SVGIG (reference sequence). The DNA of the CDR3 is TGTGCCTGGAGTGGAGACAGGGGGCGAACTGAAGCTTTCTTT. Protein: CAWSGDRGRTEAFF.

The chain recombines TRBV25-1 with TRBJ2-1, with D perhaps matching TRBD1 (5 bases). Trimming left V 6 bases short and J 0 bases short, with 12 bases between. From germline, CDR1 is MGHDK and CDR2 SYGVNS. The CDR3 has 15 amino acids. CDR3 residues: CASSADRSSYNEQFF. The CDR3 bases are TGTGCCAGCAGCGCAGACAGAAGCTCCTACAATGAGCAGTTCTTC.

J is TRBJ2-1 and V is TRBV7-2, with 11 bases matching TRBD2. Germline-derived CDR1 and CDR2 are SGHTA and FQGNSA. The J segment lost 8 bases and the V segment lost 1 base, leaving 10 bases of the junction unmatched. CDR3 size: 17 residues. CDR3 protein: CASSLGAVTSGSYEQFF. Written as DNA, the CDR3 is TGTGCCAGCAGCTTAGGGGCCGTAACTAGCGGGAGCTATGAGCAGTTCTTC.

This chain links TRBV24-1 with TRBJ2-5; D call uncertain. V was shortened by 2 bases and J by 1 base, with 13 bases between the two germline ends. CDR1 and CDR2 (germline): KGHDR, SFDVKD. The CDR3 covers 16 residues. CDR3 sequence: CATSDSWVAPQETQYF. The CDR3 DNA reads as TGTGCCACCAGTGATTCCTGGGTGGCGCCCCAAGAGACCCAGTACTTC.

This chain links TRBV25-1 with TRBJ1-1; TRBD1 is a possible D gene (5 bases). V was pared by 4 bases and J by 3 bases, with 12 bases between. CDR1 and CDR2 (germline): MGHDK, SYGVNS. The CDR3 has 14 amino acids. The CDR3 DNA sequence: TGTGCCAGCAGTGCCGCAGGGCTGGACACTGAAGCTTTCTTT. This encodes CASSAAGLDTEAFF. The full variable domain, with the rest looked up from reference TRBV25-1 and TRBJ1-1, is EADIYQTPRYLVIGTGKKITLECSQTMGHDKMYWYQQDPGMELHLIHYSYGVNSTEKGDLSSESTVSRIRTEHFPLTLESARPSHTSQYLCASSAAGLDTEAFFGQGTRLTVV.

The rearrangement links TRBV19 to TRBJ2-5, with 12 positions matching TRBD1. V lost 4 bases to trimming and J lost 0 bases; unmatched junction nucleotides: 9. The germline V gene encodes CDR1 LNHDA and CDR2 SQIVND (reference sequence). This CDR3 is built from 18 residues. CDR3 nucleotide sequence: TGTGCCAGTAGTAGAGGGACAGGGGGCTGGGGGTACCAAGAGACCCAGTACTTC. As protein: CASSRGTGGWGYQETQYF.

This clone was seen a few times. The rearrangement joins TRBV24-1 to TRBJ2-1; 7 nucleotides match TRBD1. V gave up 4 bases and J gave up 3 bases; unmatched junction bases: 14. The germline CDR1 and CDR2 sequences are KGHDR and SFDVKD. This CDR3 contains 18 residues. CDR3 in amino acids: CATSDPRQGRGGYNEQFF. The CDR3 coding sequence is TGTGCCACCAGTGACCCCAGACAGGGAAGAGGGGGCTACAATGAGCAGTTCTTC.

The chain recombines TRBV6-5 with TRBJ1-1, with 9 positions matching TRBD1. Germline V gene lookup returns CDR1 MNHEY and CDR2 SVGAGI. V was clipped by 7 bases and J by 3 bases; unmatched bases: 6. There are 14 residues in the CDR3. CDR3 coding DNA: TGTGCCAGCACTACGGGACAGGGATACACTGAAGCTTTCTTT. It translates to CASTTGQGYTEAFF.

CDR3 protein: CASNERGGRGTQYF. The CDR3, as DNA: TGTGCCAGCAACGAGAGGGGGGGGCGAGGGACCCAGTACTTC. The chain carries TRBV6-5 and TRBJ2-5, with D possibly being TRBD2 (7 bases). Germline V gives CDR1 MNHEY, CDR2 SVGAGI. V was shortened by 7 bases and J by 7 bases, with 19 bases between the two germline ends. The CDR3 runs 14 residues.

V and J are TRBV2 and TRBJ2-3; D not certain. This CDR3 contains 11 residues. Germline V lookup: CDR1 SNHLY, CDR2 FYNNEI. Trimming removed 8 bases at V and 4 bases at J, with 7 bases between. CDR3 in amino acids: CASVYSDTQYF. The DNA for the CDR3 is TGTGCCAGCGTATACTCAGATACGCAGTATTTT.

The chain links TRBV3-1 (or the pseudogene TRBV3-2) to TRBJ2-7, with 7 positions matching TRBD2. CDR3 length: 15 amino acids. Germline V lookup: CDR1 LGHDT, CDR2 YNNKEL (reference sequence). The ends lost 0 bases at V and 5 bases at J; junction bases unmatched: 7. CDR3 sequence reads: CASSQEWRGWHEQYF. CDR3 coding DNA: TGTGCCAGCAGCCAAGAGTGGCGGGGGTGGCACGAGCAGTACTTC.

V usage is TRBV11-2 and J usage is TRBJ1-1; D may be TRBD1 (5 bases). CDR1 SGHAT and CDR2 FQNNGV come from the germline V gene. Trimming stripped 3 bases from V and 5 bases from J, with 19 bases between. The CDR3 length is 16 residues. CDR3 nucleotide sequence: TGTGCCAGCAGCTTTCAAAATCTCCCGGGGGGGACTGAAGCTTTCTTT. This translates into CASSFQNLPGGTEAFF.

The chain employs TRBV4-2 and TRBJ1-1; D remains ambiguous. The CDR3 sequence is 15 residues long. The V end lost 0 bases, the J end lost 1 base, and 9 bases lay between the germline ends. Germline V gives CDR1 LGHNA, CDR2 YNFKEQ. The CDR3 spells CASSQDGKRNTEAFF. In nucleotides, the CDR3 is TGTGCCAGCAGCCAAGACGGGAAACGGAACACTGAAGCTTTCTTT.

The V gene is TRBV20-1, the J gene TRBJ1-1; unclear D gene. Germline CDR1 reads DFQATT; CDR2 reads SNEGSKA (reference sequence). The CDR3 is 11 amino acids. Deletions cut 3 bases from V and 0 bases from J, with 2 bases between. The CDR3 coding sequence is TGCAGTGCTAGGCTGAACACTGAAGCTTTCTTT. It is translated as CSARLNTEAFF.

The chain has TRBV11-2 and TRBJ2-5; no reliable D call. The CDR3 runs 16 residues. The germline V gene has CDR1 SGHAT and CDR2 FQNNGV. Trimming pared 7 bases from V and 5 bases from J, leaving 23 bases between. The CDR3 reads CASTRDETHQRETQYF. CDR3 bases: TGTGCCAGCACCCGTGACGAGACACACCAGAGGGAGACCCAGTACTTC.

This clone was seen just once. The chain combines TRBV2 with TRBJ1-1, with D maybe TRBD1 (6 bases). The CDR3 runs to 14 residues. Per the germline V gene, CDR1 is SNHLY and CDR2 is FYNNEI. V was pared by 6 bases and J by 8 bases, with 19 bases between. Here the CDR3 reads CASSEQGSPSEAFF. The DNA of the CDR3 is TGTGCCAGCAGCGAACAGGGCAGTCCGTCCGAAGCTTTCTTT.

This clone has only one observation. The chain recombines TRBV9 with TRBJ2-1; D ambiguous. There are 14 residues in the CDR3. From germline, CDR1 is SGDLS and CDR2 YYNGEE. V lost 0 bases, J lost 3 bases, and 7 bases lay in between. The CDR3 DNA reads as TGTGCCAGCAGCGTAGCTCCAAACTACAATGAGCAGTTCTTC. Amino acid sequence: CASSVAPNYNEQFF. Full variable domain (missing parts from reference TRBV9 and TRBJ2-1): DSGVTQTPKHLITATGQRVTLRCSPRSGDLSVYWYQQSLDQGLQFLIQYYNGEERAKGNILERFSAQQFPDLHSELNLSSLELGDSALYFCASSVAPNYNEQFFGPGTRLTVL.

The chain combines TRBV5-6 with TRBJ2-1; TRBD2 aligns across 11 bases. Unmatched junction bases numbered 6, after V lost 2 bases and J lost 5 bases. The CDR3 totals 16 residues. Germline CDR1 reads SGHDT; CDR2 reads YYEEEE. CDR3 coding DNA: TGTGCCAGCAGCTTCCTCCCGGGACTAGCGGACAATGAGCAGTTCTTC. This codes for CASSFLPGLADNEQFF. The full variable domain, with the rest looked up from reference TRBV5-6 and TRBJ2-1, is DAGVTQSPTHLIKTRGQQVTLRCSPKSGHDTVSWYQQALGQGPQFIFQYYEEEERQRGNFPDRFSGHQFPNYSSELNVNALLLGDSALYLCASSFLPGLADNEQFFGPGTRLTVL.

This clone was counted a single time. The rearrangement links TRBV10-1 to TRBJ2-4, with TRBD2 identical over 11 bases. Looked up from germline, CDR1 is WNHNN and CDR2 is SYGVQD (reference sequence). CDR3 length: 19 amino acids. V dropped 2 bases and J dropped 0; count of bases not matched to a gene: 9. CDR3 sequence (DNA): TGCGCCAGCAGTGAGGGAGTAGCGGGAGGGCCAGGAGCCAAAAACATTCAGTACTTC. This translates into CASSEGVAGGPGAKNIQYF.

This clone was seen once. V and J are TRBV2 and TRBJ1-1; D gene uncertain. Germline loops: CDR1 SNHLY, CDR2 FYNNEI. The CDR3 has 13 amino acids. V gave up 4 bases and J gave up 6 bases, with 12 bases separating them. DNA of the CDR3: TGTGCCAGCAGTGGAATGGGGTTCCCTGAAGCTTTCTTT. Protein sequence: CASSGMGFPEAFF.

This sequence joins TRBV9 and TRBJ2-7, with D tentatively TRBD2 (6 bases). V gave up 0 bases and J gave up 1 base, with 11 bases separating them. The CDR3 runs to 15 residues. The V gene's germline CDR1 is SGDLS and CDR2 YYNGEE. CDR3 DNA sequence: TGTGCCAGCAGCGTAGTCACGGGAGCTTCCTACGAGCAGTACTTC. This codes for CASSVVTGASYEQYF.